These 6 T cell receptor beta chains share one sample of origin, sequenced in a study of blood T cell repertoires in COVID-19. The assay was immunoSEQ multiplex PCR, and TCRdb's table has in-frame clones only and misses some. The table records approximately 260,000 clones, around nine tenths of them present only once. Specimen: peripheral blood. The source of these receptors is a man aged 50 to 59 with acute or convalescent COVID-19.

The CDR3 reads CASSPLEGGYGYTF. The CDR3 DNA is TGTGCCAGCAGCCCCCTGGAGGGTGGCTATGGCTACACCTTC. The chain has TRBV3-1 (or the pseudogene TRBV3-2) and TRBJ1-2; D remains ambiguous. This CDR3 is built from 14 residues. Deletions cut 4 bases from V and 4 bases from J, with 13 bases between. CDR1 and CDR2 from the germline V gene are LGHDT and YNNKEL (reference sequence).

V gene TRBV10-2 combines with J gene TRBJ2-1, with 10 bases lining up with TRBD2. The CDR3 spans 13 residues. Germline V gene lookup returns CDR1 WSHSY and CDR2 SAAADI. V shed 7 bases, J shed 9 bases, and the junction held 6 bases outside the gene matches. CDR3 sequence (DNA): TGCGCCAGCAAGCTAGCGGGGGACATTGAGCAGTTCTTC. Its protein product is CASKLAGDIEQFF.

The chain employs TRBV30 and TRBJ2-3, with D possibly TRBD1 on 5 matching bases. CDR3 size: 15 residues. The germline V and J ends were trimmed by 0 bases and 2 bases, with 12 bases remaining between them. Germline V CDR1 and CDR2: GTSNPN, SVGIG (reference sequence). The CDR3 protein is CAWSVFPGSTDTQYF. The DNA of the CDR3 is TGTGCCTGGAGTGTCTTCCCAGGGTCCACAGATACGCAGTATTTT.

This chain links TRBV5-1 with TRBJ1-6; 9 positions match TRBD1. CDR3 length: 17 residues. Germline loops: CDR1 SGHRS, CDR2 YFSETQ. J was trimmed by 9 bases and V by 0 bases; bases with no gene match: 10. The CDR3 sequence: CASSLDGTGFVRSPLHF. Here the CDR3 DNA reads TGCGCCAGCAGCTTGGATGGGACAGGGTTCGTTCGTTCACCCCTCCACTTT.

J is TRBJ1-6 and V is TRBV7-9; maybe TRBD1 (6 bases). This CDR3 contains 17 residues. The V and J ends lost 4 bases and 1 base respectively, with 14 bases between them. CDR1 is SEHNR and CDR2 is FQNEAQ in the germline V gene (reference sequence). Written as DNA, the CDR3 is TGTGCCAGCAGCTCGACACAGGGTGGGTCCTATAATTCACCCCTCCACTTT. It yields the protein CASSSTQGGSYNSPLHF.

The rearrangement joins TRBV3-1 (or the pseudogene TRBV3-2) to TRBJ2-3, with 9 bases that match TRBD2. V dropped 1 base and J dropped 6; count of bases not matched to a gene: 5. CDR1 is LGHDT, CDR2 YNNKEL, per germline (reference sequence). This CDR3 has 15 amino acids. The DNA of the CDR3 is TGTGCCAGCAGCCAAGCGGCGGGGGGGCCGGATACGCAGTATTTT. This sequence encodes CASSQAAGGPDTQYF.